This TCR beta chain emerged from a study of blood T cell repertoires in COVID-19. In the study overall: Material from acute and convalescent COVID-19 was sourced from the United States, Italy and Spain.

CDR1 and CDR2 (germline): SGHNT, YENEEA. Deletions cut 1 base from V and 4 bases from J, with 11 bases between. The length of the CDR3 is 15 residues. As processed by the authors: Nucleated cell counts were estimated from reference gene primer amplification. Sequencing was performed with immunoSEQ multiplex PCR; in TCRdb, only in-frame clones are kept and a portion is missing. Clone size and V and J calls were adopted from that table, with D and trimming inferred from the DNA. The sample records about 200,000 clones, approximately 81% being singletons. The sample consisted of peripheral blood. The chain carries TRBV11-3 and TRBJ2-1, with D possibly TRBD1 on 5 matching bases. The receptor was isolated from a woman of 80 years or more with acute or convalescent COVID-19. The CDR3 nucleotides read TGTGCCAGCAGCTTAGCCAGGGCAGCTTACAATGAGCAGTTCTTC. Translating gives CASSLARAAYNEQFF. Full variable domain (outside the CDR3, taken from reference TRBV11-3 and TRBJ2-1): EAGVVQSPRYKIIEKKQPVAFWCNPISGHNTLYWYLQNLGQGPELLIRYENEEAVDDSQLPKDRFSAERLKGVDSTLKIQPAELGDSAVYLCASSLARAAYNEQFFGPGTRLTVL.